This passage covers 32 T cell receptor beta chains from one sample sequenced in a study of blood T cell repertoires in COVID-19. Sequencing used immunoSEQ multiplex PCR; TCRdb keeps in-frame clones, though not all of them. The repertoire holds 25,000 to 35,000 clones, with 85% as singletons. Sequencing was carried out using peripheral blood. The source of these receptors is a human donor in a cohort sampled during active COVID-19.

The V gene is TRBV9, the J gene TRBJ2-1, with TRBD1 matching 9 bases. With 6 bases clipped from V and 5 bases from J, the junction kept 6 bases outside the gene matches. The CDR3 is 14 residues long. CDR1 and CDR2 (germline): SGDLS, YYNGEE. CDR3 bases: TGTGCCAGCAACCGGGACAGGGTTAACAATGAGCAGTTCTTC. Amino acids: CASNRDRVNNEQFF.

This clone has only a few counts. V and J are TRBV6-5 and TRBJ1-3; D gene unclear. Per the germline V gene, CDR1 is MNHEY and CDR2 is SVGAGI. The CDR3 is 15 residues long. V dropped 7 bases and J dropped 2 bases, with 15 bases sitting between them. The CDR3 region is CASKLMNEAGNTIYF. The CDR3 DNA is TGTGCCAGCAAACTTATGAACGAGGCTGGAAACACCATATATTTT.

DNA of the CDR3: TGTGCCAGCAGCCAAATCTCCGGAAACACCATATATTTT. Translation: CASSQISGNTIYF. The chain joins TRBV3-1 (or the pseudogene TRBV3-2) to TRBJ1-3; D call uncertain. The germline V and J ends were trimmed by 2 bases and 4 bases, with 6 bases remaining between them. Germline V gene sequence: CDR1 LGHDT, CDR2 YNNKEL (reference sequence). This CDR3 is built from 13 residues.

V usage is TRBV7-9 and J usage is TRBJ2-2; a weak D match, TRBD2 (5 bases). This CDR3 region has 14 residues. V was shortened by 5 bases and J by 4 bases, with 11 bases between the two germline ends. Per the germline V gene, CDR1 is SEHNR and CDR2 is FQNEAQ (reference sequence). In nucleotides, the CDR3 is TGTGCCAGCAGCACGGGAATCAGCACCGGGGAGCTGTTTTTT. Translation gives CASSTGISTGELFF.

The V gene is TRBV13, the J gene TRBJ2-1; a possible D gene is TRBD2 (6 bases). The CDR3 loop spans 15 amino acids. V gave up 3 bases and J gave up 7 bases, with 16 bases separating them. CDR1 is PRHDT, CDR2 FYEKMQ, per germline (reference sequence). The CDR3 here is CASSLPSVSQNEQFF. As DNA, the CDR3 is TGTGCCAGCAGCTTGCCTAGCGTGAGTCAAAATGAGCAGTTCTTC.

V gene TRBV5-1 combines with J gene TRBJ2-5, with TRBD1 matching 7 bases. V dropped 5 bases and J dropped 5; count of bases not matched to a gene: 9. Germline CDR1 reads SGHRS; CDR2 reads YFSETQ. The CDR3 has 14 amino acids. CDR3 residues: CASRSGTARETQYF. DNA for the CDR3: TGCGCCAGCAGGTCCGGGACAGCCCGGGAGACCCAGTACTTC.

The chain couples TRBV7-9 to TRBJ1-2; 11 bases agree with TRBD1. Germline-derived CDR1 and CDR2 are SEHNR and FQNEAQ (reference sequence). V shed 2 bases, J shed 3 bases, and the junction held 2 bases outside the gene matches. There are 15 residues in the CDR3. The CDR3 here is CASSLRDRGDYGYTF. The CDR3 DNA is TGTGCCAGCAGCTTACGGGACAGGGGGGACTATGGCTACACCTTC.

The V and J genes are TRBV27 and TRBJ2-3, with 7 bases lining up with TRBD1. The CDR3 sequence is 15 residues long. Trimming took 5 bases from V and 6 from J; bases not matched to a gene: 11. Germline V gene sequence: CDR1 MNHEY, CDR2 SMNVEV (reference sequence). The CDR3 sequence: CASSRLKGARDTQYF. As DNA, the CDR3 is TGTGCCAGCAGTCGCCTGAAGGGGGCGCGGGATACGCAGTATTTT.

V is TRBV5-8 and J is TRBJ2-6, with TRBD1 matching 10 bases. This CDR3 comprises 20 residues. CDR1 is SGHTS, CDR2 YDEGEE, per germline. V shed 1 base and J 8 bases; nucleotides not matched to a gene: 18. Written as DNA, the CDR3 is TGTGCCAGCAGCTTGCGCTGGCGGGACAGGGGTTCGGTCTCGACCAACGTCCTGACTTTC. It encodes CASSLRWRDRGSVSTNVLTF.

The genes are TRBV5-1 and TRBJ2-7, with 9 bases matching TRBD1. The CDR3 is 18 residues long. The V and J ends lost 0 bases and 7 bases, in that order; junction bases with no gene match: 17. Germline values: CDR1 SGHRS, CDR2 YFSETQ. CDR3 protein: CASSLDSIGTGTGREQYF. The DNA of the CDR3 is TGCGCCAGCAGCTTGGACTCAATTGGGACCGGGACAGGGAGAGAGCAGTACTTC.

The CDR3, as DNA: TGTGCCAGTAGTTCGGGACAGCATAGCAATCAGCCCCAGCATTTT. Protein: CASSSGQHSNQPQHF. J is TRBJ1-5 and V is TRBV19, with TRBD1 matching over 7 bases. Looked up from germline, CDR1 is LNHDA and CDR2 is SQIVND (reference sequence). The CDR3 covers 15 residues. V dropped 5 bases and J dropped 0; count of bases not matched to a gene: 4.

The rearrangement links TRBV7-6 to TRBJ2-7; TRBD1 aligns across 10 bases. Germline V lookup: CDR1 SGHVS, CDR2 FNYEAQ. J gave up 7 bases and V 1 base, and 10 bases lay outside the gene matches. This CDR3 contains 16 residues. This chain's CDR3 is CASSLGSVGQGKEQYF. CDR3 nucleotides: TGTGCCAGCAGCTTAGGTAGTGTGGGACAGGGGAAAGAGCAGTACTTC.

This clone turned up a few times. The V gene is TRBV14, the J gene TRBJ2-5; D is perhaps TRBD1 (6 bases). Trimming left V 3 bases short and J 5 bases short, with 13 bases between. CDR1 is SGHDN, CDR2 FVKESK, per germline. The CDR3 has 14 residues. CDR3 sequence reads: CASSQGARSETQYF. In DNA form, the CDR3 reads TGTGCCAGCAGCCAGGGGGCGCGATCGGAGACCCAGTACTTC.

The chain has TRBV24-1 and TRBJ2-1; D may be TRBD2 (6 bases). The germline CDR1 and CDR2 sequences are KGHDR and SFDVKD. V was pared by 9 bases and J by 4 bases, with 21 bases between. The CDR3 contains 16 residues. The CDR3 DNA reads TGTGCCACCTCCCGAGGCCCCTCAGCGGGTTACAATGAGCAGTTCTTC. This gives the protein CATSRGPSAGYNEQFF.

The chain recombines TRBV5-1 with TRBJ2-3; 13 bases map to TRBD2. Germline CDR1 SGHRS, CDR2 YFSETQ. The CDR3 runs 18 residues. Unmatched junction bases numbered 8, after V lost 1 base and J lost 3 bases. The CDR3 DNA is TGCGCCAGCAGCTTGAAATCTCGGACTAGCGGGAGTACAGATACGCAGTATTTT. This translates into CASSLKSRTSGSTDTQYF.

The chain couples TRBV5-4 to TRBJ2-3, with D possibly being TRBD1 (7 bases). Trimming removed 4 bases at V and 4 bases at J, with 10 bases between. The germline V gene has CDR1 SGHNT and CDR2 YYREEE (reference sequence). This CDR3 contains 13 residues. Written as DNA, the CDR3 is TGTGCCAGCAGCGGAGGGACAGCAGATACGCAGTATTTT. Its protein product is CASSGGTADTQYF.

This clone was seen more than once but under ten times. The V and J genes are TRBV12-3 or TRBV12-4 and TRBJ1-2; D is ambiguous. This CDR3 has 12 amino acids. The V end lost 5 bases, the J end lost 2 bases, and 6 bases lay between the germline ends. The CDR3 here is CASSPGNYGYTF. As DNA, the CDR3 is TGTGCCAGCAGTCCGGGAAACTATGGCTACACCTTC.

This clone appeared once. The rearrangement joins TRBV5-1 to TRBJ2-5; no clear D gene. This CDR3 comprises 11 residues. Germline V CDR1 and CDR2: SGHRS, YFSETQ. V lost 2 bases to trimming and J lost 4 bases, with 3 bases between them. In DNA, the CDR3 is TGCGCCAGCAGCTTCGGAGAGACCCAGTACTTC. This translates into CASSFGETQYF.

The gene calls are TRBV5-1 and TRBJ2-5; 7 bases line up with TRBD1. From germline, CDR1 is SGHRS and CDR2 YFSETQ. CDR3 length: 15 residues. The V gene end was trimmed by 0 bases and the J gene end by 4 bases; junction bases not matched to a gene: 6. The CDR3 here is CASSLGQGEIETQYF. The CDR3 DNA reads TGCGCCAGCAGCTTGGGACAGGGAGAGATAGAGACCCAGTACTTC.

This chain uses TRBV27 with TRBJ2-1; 7 bases are shared with TRBD2. Looked up from germline, CDR1 is MNHEY and CDR2 is SMNVEV (reference sequence). The V segment lost 10 bases and the J segment 4 bases; nucleotides outside the gene matches: 10. The CDR3 is 14 residues long. DNA of the CDR3: TGTGCCACCTCCTCACGGGGGGATTACAATGAGCAGTTCTTC. Its protein is CATSSRGDYNEQFF.

J is TRBJ2-7 and V is TRBV7-6; tentative D call: TRBD1 (6 bases). The CDR3 runs to 15 residues. From germline, CDR1 is SGHVS and CDR2 FNYEAQ. Deletions cut 5 bases from V and 3 bases from J, with 17 bases between. CDR3 amino acids: CASSPRDGGDYEQYF. In nucleotides, the CDR3 is TGTGCCAGCAGCCCCCGGGATGGGGGCGACTACGAGCAGTACTTC.

The J gene is TRBJ1-1, the V gene TRBV7-3; possible D gene TRBD1, 6 bases. Trimming took off 4 bases at V and 1 base at J, with 7 bases between the two ends. The CDR3 is made up of 13 amino acids. Germline CDR1 is SGHTA and CDR2 is FQGTGA. The CDR3 bases are TGTGCCAGCAGCTCGACAGGGAACACTGAAGCTTTCTTT. This encodes CASSSTGNTEAFF.

The chain has TRBV27 and TRBJ1-5; the D is unclear. The CDR3 contains 13 residues. Per germline, CDR1 MNHEY and CDR2 SMNVEV (reference sequence). Trimming removed 4 bases from V and 3 bases from J, with 7 bases in between. The CDR3 loop reads CASSSRFNQPQHF. The CDR3 DNA sequence: TGTGCCAGCAGTTCCCGTTTCAATCAGCCCCAGCATTTT.

The chain combines TRBV19 with TRBJ2-4; TRBD1 might be the D (5 bases). The CDR3 sequence is 15 residues long. V was pared by 5 bases and J by 7 bases, with 18 bases between. Germline-derived CDR1 and CDR2 are LNHDA and SQIVND (reference sequence). The CDR3 DNA is TGTGCCAGTAGTGCGTGGGTAGGGGAAGGCAACATTCAGTACTTC. Residues: CASSAWVGEGNIQYF.

The rearrangement joins TRBV6-6 to TRBJ2-7; perhaps TRBD1 as D (6 bases). V lost 0 bases to trimming and J lost 3 bases, with 9 bases between them. Germline CDR1 is MNHNY and CDR2 is SVGAGI (reference sequence). The CDR3 contains 14 residues. The DNA of the CDR3 is TGTGCCAGCAGTTACTCGGGGGCCCTCTACGAGCAGTACTTC. Protein sequence: CASSYSGALYEQYF.

The chain recombines TRBV9 with TRBJ2-3; D possibly corresponds to TRBD2 (5 bases). Trimming stripped 3 bases from V and 5 bases from J, with 22 bases between. CDR1 SGDLS and CDR2 YYNGEE come from the germline V gene. This CDR3 comprises 17 residues. This CDR3 is CASSASLRGLFGDTQYF. CDR3 bases: TGTGCCAGCAGCGCCTCATTACGGGGTCTTTTCGGAGATACGCAGTATTTT.

The rearrangement links TRBV10-3 to TRBJ2-1; TRBD2 aligns across 8 bases. In germline, CDR1 is ENHRY, CDR2 SYGVKD. V dropped 7 bases and J dropped 5; count of bases not matched to a gene: 7. The CDR3 totals 14 residues. Written as DNA, the CDR3 is TGTGCCATCAACCCGGGGGGGGCCCACAATGAGCAGTTCTTC. Protein sequence: CAINPGGAHNEQFF.

J is TRBJ2-7 and V is TRBV27; maybe TRBD2 (7 bases). Per germline, CDR1 MNHEY and CDR2 SMNVEV (reference sequence). V lost 2 bases and J 5 bases, leaving 13 bases between the germline ends. This CDR3 is built from 14 residues. The CDR3 sequence is CASSLRSGGDEQYF. CDR3 in DNA: TGTGCCAGCAGTTTACGGTCGGGGGGCGACGAGCAGTACTTC.

The chain is built from TRBV7-9 and TRBJ2-7, with 9 bases fitting TRBD2. Trimming at V came to 3 bases and at J to 2 bases, leaving 5 bases not matched to a gene. Germline V gene lookup returns CDR1 SEHNR and CDR2 FQNEAQ (reference sequence). This CDR3 has 15 residues. The CDR3 region has the DNA TGTGCCAGCAGCTTCGCGGGCGGGGGGGCCTACGAGCAGTACTTC. This codes for CASSFAGGGAYEQYF.

The chain employs TRBV2 and TRBJ2-5, with a weak D call TRBD1 (5 bases). There are 12 residues in the CDR3. The ends were cut back, 9 bases at V and 5 bases at J, with 13 bases in the middle. The germline V gene has CDR1 SNHLY and CDR2 FYNNEI. The CDR3 DNA sequence: TGTGCCAGTGGGAAGGGGCTGGAGACCCAGTACTTC. Translating it yields CASGKGLETQYF.

This clone has just one count. In DNA form, the CDR3 reads TGTGCCAGTAGCTGGACAGGGGGCGGCAATCAGCCCCAGCATTTT. This codes for CASSWTGGGNQPQHF. The gene calls are TRBV19 and TRBJ1-5; 11 positions agree with TRBD1. With 6 bases clipped from V and 2 bases from J, the junction kept 3 bases outside the gene matches. In germline, CDR1 is LNHDA, CDR2 SQIVND (reference sequence). The CDR3 loop spans 15 amino acids.

V is TRBV2 and J is TRBJ2-1; the D gene is possibly TRBD2 (5 bases). The CDR3 spans 16 residues. CDR1 is SNHLY, CDR2 FYNNEI, per germline. Trimming cost V 4 bases and J 7 bases, with 20 bases left between them. CDR3 region: CASSALSRGSVNEQFF. In DNA, the CDR3 is TGTGCCAGCAGTGCCCTCTCGAGAGGGAGTGTGAATGAGCAGTTCTTC. The full variable domain, completed using reference TRBV2 and TRBJ2-1, is EPEVTQTPSHQVTQMGQEVILRCVPISNHLYFYWYRQILGQKVEFLVSFYNNEISEKSEIFDDQFSVERPDGSNFTLKIRSTKLEDSAMYFCASSALSRGSVNEQFFGPGTRLTVL.